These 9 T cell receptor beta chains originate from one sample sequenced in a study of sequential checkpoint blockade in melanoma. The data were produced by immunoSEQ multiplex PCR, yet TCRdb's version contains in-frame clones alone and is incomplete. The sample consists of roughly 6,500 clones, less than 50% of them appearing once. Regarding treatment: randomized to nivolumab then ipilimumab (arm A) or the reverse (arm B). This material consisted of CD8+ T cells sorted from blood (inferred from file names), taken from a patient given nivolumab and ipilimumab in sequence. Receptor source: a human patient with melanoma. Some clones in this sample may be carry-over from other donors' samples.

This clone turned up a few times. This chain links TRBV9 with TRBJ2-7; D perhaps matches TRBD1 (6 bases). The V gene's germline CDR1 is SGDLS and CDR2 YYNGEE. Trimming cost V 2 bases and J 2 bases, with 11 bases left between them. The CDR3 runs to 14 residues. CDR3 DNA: TGTGCCAGCAGCGTGACAGGTCAAGCCTACGAGCAGTACTTC. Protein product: CASSVTGQAYEQYF.

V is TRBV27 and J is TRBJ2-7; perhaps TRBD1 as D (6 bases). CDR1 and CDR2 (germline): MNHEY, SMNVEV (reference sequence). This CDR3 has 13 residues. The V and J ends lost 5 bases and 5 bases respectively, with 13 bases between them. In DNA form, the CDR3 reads TGTGCCAGCAGTAGAGGGGGATATGACGAGCAGTACTTC. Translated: CASSRGGYDEQYF.

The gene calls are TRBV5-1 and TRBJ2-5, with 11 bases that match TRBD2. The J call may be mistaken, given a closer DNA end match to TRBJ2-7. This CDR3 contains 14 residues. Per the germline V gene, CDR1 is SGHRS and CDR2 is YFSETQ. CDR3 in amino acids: CASSVTSGTYEQYF. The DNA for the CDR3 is TGCGCCAGCAGTGTGACTAGCGGGACCTACGAGCAGTACTTC.

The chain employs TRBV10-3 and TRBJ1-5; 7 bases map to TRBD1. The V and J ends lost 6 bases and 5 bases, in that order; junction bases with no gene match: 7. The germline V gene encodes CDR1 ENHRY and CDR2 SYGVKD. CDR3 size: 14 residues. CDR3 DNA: TGTGCCATCAGCCCGGACAGGATCTATCAGCCCCAGCATTTT. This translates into CAISPDRIYQPQHF.

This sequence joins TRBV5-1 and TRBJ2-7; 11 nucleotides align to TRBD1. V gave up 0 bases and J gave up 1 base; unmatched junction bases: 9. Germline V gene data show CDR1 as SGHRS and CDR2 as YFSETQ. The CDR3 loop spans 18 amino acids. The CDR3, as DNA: TGCGCCAGCAGCTTGGATTGGACAGGGGGCATTAGATCCTACGAGCAGTACTTC. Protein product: CASSLDWTGGIRSYEQYF.

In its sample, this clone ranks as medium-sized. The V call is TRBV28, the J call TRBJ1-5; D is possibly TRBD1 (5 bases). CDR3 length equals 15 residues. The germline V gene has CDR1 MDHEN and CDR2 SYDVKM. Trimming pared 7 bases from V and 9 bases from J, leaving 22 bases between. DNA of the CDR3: TGTGCCAGCACCTTGGGGCGGGGGACGGGACTGCCCCAGCATTTT. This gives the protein CASTLGRGTGLPQHF.

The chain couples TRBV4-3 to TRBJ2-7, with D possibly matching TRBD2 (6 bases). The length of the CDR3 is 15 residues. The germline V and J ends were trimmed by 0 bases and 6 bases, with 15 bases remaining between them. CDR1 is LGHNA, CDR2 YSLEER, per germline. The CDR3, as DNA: TGCGCCAGCAGCCAAGATTGGCGGGGCGCAGGCGAGCAGTACTTC. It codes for CASSQDWRGAGEQYF.

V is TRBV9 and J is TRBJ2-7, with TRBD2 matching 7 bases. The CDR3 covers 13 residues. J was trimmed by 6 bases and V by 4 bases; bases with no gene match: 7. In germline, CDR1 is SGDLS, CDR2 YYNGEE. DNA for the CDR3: TGTGCCAGCAGCACCCGGGGGAGGGCCGAGCAGTACTTC. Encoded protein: CASSTRGRAEQYF.

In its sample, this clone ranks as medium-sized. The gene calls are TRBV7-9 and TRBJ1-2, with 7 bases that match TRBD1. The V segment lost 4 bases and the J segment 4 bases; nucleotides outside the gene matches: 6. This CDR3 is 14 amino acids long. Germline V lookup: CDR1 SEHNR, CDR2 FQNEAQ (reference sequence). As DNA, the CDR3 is TGTGCCAGCAGCTGGACAGGATCGGGCTATGGCTACACCTTC. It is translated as CASSWTGSGYGYTF.